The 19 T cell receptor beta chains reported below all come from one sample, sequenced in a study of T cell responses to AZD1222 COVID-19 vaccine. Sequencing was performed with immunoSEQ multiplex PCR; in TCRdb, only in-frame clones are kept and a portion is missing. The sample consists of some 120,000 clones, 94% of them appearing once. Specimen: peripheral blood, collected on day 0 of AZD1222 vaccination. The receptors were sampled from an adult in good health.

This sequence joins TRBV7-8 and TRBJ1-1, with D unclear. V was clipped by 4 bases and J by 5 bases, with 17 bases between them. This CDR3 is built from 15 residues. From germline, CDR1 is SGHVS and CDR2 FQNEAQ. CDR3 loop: CASSYRRMLRTEAFF. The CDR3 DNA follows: TGTGCCAGCAGCTACCGGAGGATGTTGAGGACTGAAGCTTTCTTT.

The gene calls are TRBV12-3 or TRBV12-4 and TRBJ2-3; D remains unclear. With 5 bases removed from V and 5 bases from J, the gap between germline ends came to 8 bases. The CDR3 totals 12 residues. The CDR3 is CASSPYEDTQYF. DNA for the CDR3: TGTGCCAGCAGTCCATACGAAGATACGCAGTATTTT.

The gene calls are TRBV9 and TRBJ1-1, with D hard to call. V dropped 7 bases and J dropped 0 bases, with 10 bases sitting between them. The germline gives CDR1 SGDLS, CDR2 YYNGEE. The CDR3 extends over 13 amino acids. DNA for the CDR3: TGTGCCAGCGACCCCAGTGTGAACACTGAAGCTTTCTTT. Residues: CASDPSVNTEAFF.

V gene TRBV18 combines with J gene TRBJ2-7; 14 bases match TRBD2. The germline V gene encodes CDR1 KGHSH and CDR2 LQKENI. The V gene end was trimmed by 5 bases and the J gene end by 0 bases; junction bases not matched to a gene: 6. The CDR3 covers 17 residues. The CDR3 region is CASSTGLAGALSYEQYF. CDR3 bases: TGTGCCAGCTCAACGGGACTAGCGGGAGCCCTCTCCTACGAGCAGTACTTC. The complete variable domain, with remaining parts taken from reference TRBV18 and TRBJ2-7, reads NAGVMQNPRHLVRRRGQEARLRCSPMKGHSHVYWYRQLPEEGLKFMVYLQKENIIDESGMPKERFSAEFPKEGPSILRIQQVVRGDSAAYFCASSTGLAGALSYEQYFGPGTRLTVT.

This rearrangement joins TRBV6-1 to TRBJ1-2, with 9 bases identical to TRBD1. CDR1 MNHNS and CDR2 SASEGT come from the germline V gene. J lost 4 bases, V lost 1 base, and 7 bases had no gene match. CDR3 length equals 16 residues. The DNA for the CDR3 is TGTGCCAGCAGTGAAGAAACAGGGGGCGCTGGCTATGGCTACACCTTC. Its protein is CASSEETGGAGYGYTF.

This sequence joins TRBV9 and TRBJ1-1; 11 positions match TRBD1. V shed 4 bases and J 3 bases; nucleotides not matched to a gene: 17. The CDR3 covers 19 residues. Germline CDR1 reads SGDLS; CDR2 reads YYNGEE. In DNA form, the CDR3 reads TGTGCCAGCAGCTCAACCAGGAGCAGGACAGGGGGCGGTGACACTGAAGCTTTCTTT. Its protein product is CASSSTRSRTGGGDTEAFF. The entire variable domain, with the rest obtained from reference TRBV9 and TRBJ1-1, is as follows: DSGVTQTPKHLITATGQRVTLRCSPRSGDLSVYWYQQSLDQGLQFLIQYYNGEERAKGNILERFSAQQFPDLHSELNLSSLELGDSALYFCASSSTRSRTGGGDTEAFFGQGTRLTVV.

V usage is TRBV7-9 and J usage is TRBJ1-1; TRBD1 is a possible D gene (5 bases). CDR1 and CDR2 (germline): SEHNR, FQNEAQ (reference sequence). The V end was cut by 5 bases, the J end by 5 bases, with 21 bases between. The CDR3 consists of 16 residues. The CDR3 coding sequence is TGTGCCAGCAGCGGGGAATTGCGGGGCCCGATAACTGAAGCTTTCTTT. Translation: CASSGELRGPITEAFF. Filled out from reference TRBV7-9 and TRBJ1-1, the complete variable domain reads DTGVSQNPRHKITKRGQNVTFRCDPISEHNRLYWYRQTLGQGPEFLTYFQNEAQLEKSRLLSDRFSAERPKGSFSTLEIQRTEQGDSAMYLCASSGELRGPITEAFFGQGTRLTVV.

CDR3: CASSALTSGEQFF. CDR3 DNA: TGTGCCAGCAGTGCCTTGACTAGCGGGGAGCAGTTCTTC. The gene calls are TRBV6-4 and TRBJ2-1, with TRBD2 matching over 10 bases. V was clipped by 4 bases and J by 10 bases; unmatched bases: 4. The CDR3 runs to 13 residues. CDR1 and CDR2 from the germline V gene are MRHNA and SNTAGT.

The CDR3, as DNA: TGTGCCAGCAGCTTAGATGGGGGGGGTAGGCAGCCCCAGCATTTT. This gives the protein CASSLDGGGRQPQHF. The chain couples TRBV7-2 to TRBJ1-5; D possibly corresponds to TRBD1 (5 bases). The CDR3 sequence is 15 residues long. Trimming took off 1 base at V and 7 bases at J, with 14 bases between the two ends. The V gene's germline CDR1 is SGHTA and CDR2 FQGNSA.

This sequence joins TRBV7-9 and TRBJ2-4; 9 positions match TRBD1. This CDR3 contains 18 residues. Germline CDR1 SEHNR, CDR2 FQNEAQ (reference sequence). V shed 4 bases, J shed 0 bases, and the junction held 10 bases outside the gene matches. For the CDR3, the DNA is TGTGCCAGCAGCTATGGGACAGGGACGGATTTAGCCAAAAACATTCAGTACTTC. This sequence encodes CASSYGTGTDLAKNIQYF.

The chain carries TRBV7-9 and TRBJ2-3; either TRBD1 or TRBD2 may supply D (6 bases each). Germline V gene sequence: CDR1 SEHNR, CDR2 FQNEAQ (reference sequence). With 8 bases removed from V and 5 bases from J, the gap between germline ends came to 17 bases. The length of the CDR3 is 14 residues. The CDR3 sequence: CASGGRGPEDTQYF. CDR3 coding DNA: TGTGCCAGCGGAGGTCGGGGGCCCGAAGATACGCAGTATTTT.

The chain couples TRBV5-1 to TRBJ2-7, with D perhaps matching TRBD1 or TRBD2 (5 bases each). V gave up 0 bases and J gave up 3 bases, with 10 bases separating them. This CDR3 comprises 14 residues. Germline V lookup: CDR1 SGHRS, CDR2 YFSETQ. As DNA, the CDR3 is TGCGCCAGCAGCTTGGCGGGGACCCTCTACGAGCAGTACTTC. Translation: CASSLAGTLYEQYF. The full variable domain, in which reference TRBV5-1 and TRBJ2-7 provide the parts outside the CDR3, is KAGVTQTPRYLIKTRGQQVTLSCSPISGHRSVSWYQQTPGQGLQFLFEYFSETQRNKGNFPGRFSGRQFSNSRSEMNVSTLELGDSALYLCASSLAGTLYEQYFGPGTRLTVT.

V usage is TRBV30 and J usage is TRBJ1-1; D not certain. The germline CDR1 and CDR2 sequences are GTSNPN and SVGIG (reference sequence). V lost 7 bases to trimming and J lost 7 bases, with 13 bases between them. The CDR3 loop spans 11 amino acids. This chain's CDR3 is CASGFRHEAFF. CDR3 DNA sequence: TGTGCCTCGGGGTTTAGGCATGAAGCTTTCTTT. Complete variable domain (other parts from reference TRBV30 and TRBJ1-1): SQTIHQWPATLVQPVGSPLSLECTVEGTSNPNLYWYRQAAGRGLQLLFYSVGIGQISSEVPQNLSASRPQDRQFILSSKKLLLSDSGFYLCASGFRHEAFFGQGTRLTVV.

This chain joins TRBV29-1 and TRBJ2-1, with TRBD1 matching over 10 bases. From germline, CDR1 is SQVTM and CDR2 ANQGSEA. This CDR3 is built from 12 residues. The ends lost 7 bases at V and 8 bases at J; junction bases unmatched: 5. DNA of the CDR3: TGCAGCGCCGTGACAGGGGGCCATGAGCAGTTCTTC. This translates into CSAVTGGHEQFF.

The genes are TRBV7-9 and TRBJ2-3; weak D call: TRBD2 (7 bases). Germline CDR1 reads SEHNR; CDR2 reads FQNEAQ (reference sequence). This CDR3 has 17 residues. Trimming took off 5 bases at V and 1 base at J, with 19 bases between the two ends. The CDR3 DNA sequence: TGTGCCAGCAGCCCCCTCCCCGGCGGGGGCGGCACAGATACGCAGTATTTT. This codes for CASSPLPGGGGTDTQYF. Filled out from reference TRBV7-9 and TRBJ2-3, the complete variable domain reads DTGVSQNPRHKITKRGQNVTFRCDPISEHNRLYWYRQTLGQGPEFLTYFQNEAQLEKSRLLSDRFSAERPKGSFSTLEIQRTEQGDSAMYLCASSPLPGGGGTDTQYFGPGTRLTVL.

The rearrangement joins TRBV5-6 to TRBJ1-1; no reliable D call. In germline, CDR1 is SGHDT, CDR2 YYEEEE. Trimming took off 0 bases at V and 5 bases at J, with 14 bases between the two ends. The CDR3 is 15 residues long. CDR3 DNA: TGTGCCAGCAGCTTGGGTCCCAGAGGTCGGACTGAAGCTTTCTTT. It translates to CASSLGPRGRTEAFF.

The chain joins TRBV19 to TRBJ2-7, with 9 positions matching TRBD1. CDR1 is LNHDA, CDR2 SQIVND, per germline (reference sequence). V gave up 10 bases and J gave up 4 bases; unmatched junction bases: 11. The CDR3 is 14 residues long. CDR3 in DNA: TGTGCCACCCGAGACCGGGACAGGGCATACGAGCAGTACTTC. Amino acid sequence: CATRDRDRAYEQYF. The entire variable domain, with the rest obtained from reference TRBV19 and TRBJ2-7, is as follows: DGGITQSPKYLFRKEGQNVTLSCEQNLNHDAMYWYRQDPGQGLRLIYYSQIVNDFQKGDIAEGYSVSREKKESFPLTVTSAQKNPTAFYLCATRDRDRAYEQYFGPGTRLTVT.

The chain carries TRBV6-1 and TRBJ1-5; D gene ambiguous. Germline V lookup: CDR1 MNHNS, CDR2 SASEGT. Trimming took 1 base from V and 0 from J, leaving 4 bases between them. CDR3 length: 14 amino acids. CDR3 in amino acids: CASSEDGSNQPQHF. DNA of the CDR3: TGTGCCAGCAGTGAAGACGGTAGCAATCAGCCCCAGCATTTT.

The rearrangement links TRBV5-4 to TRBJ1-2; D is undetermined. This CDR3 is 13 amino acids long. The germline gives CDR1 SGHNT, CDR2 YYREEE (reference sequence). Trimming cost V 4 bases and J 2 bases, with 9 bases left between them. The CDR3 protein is CASSTDGNYGYTF. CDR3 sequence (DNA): TGTGCCAGCAGCACGGACGGGAACTATGGCTACACCTTC.